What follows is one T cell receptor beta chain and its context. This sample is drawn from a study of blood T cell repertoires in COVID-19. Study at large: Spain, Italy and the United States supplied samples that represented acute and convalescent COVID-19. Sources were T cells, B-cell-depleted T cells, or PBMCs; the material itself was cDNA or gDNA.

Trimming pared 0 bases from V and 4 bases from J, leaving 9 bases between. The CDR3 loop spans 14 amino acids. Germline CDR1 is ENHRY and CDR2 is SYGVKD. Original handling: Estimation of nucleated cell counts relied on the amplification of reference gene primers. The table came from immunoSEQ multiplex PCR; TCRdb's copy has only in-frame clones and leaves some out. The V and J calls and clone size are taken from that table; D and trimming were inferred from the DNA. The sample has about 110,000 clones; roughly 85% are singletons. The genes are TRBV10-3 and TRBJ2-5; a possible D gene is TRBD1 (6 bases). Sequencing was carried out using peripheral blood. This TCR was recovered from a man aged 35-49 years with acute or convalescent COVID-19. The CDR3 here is CAISESGAGETQYF. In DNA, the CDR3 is TGTGCCATCAGTGAGTCGGGGGCCGGAGAGACCCAGTACTTC.